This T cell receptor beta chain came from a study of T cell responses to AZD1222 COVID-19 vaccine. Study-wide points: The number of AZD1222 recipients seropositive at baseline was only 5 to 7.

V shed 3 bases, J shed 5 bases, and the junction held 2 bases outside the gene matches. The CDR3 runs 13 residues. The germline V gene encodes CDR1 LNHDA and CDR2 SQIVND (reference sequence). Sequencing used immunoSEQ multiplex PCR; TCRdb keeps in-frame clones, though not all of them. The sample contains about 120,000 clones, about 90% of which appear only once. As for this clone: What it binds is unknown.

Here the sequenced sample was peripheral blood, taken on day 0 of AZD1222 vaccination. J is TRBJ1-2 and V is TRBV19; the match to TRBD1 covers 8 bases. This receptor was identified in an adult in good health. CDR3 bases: TGTGCCAGTAGTATCACAGGGGGTTATGGCTACACCTTC. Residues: CASSITGGYGYTF.